The 5 T cell receptor beta chains presented below share a single source sample, sequenced in a study of blood T cell repertoires in COVID-19. Libraries were prepared by immunoSEQ multiplex PCR; TCRdb keeps only in-frame clonotypes and omits some of them. The sample consists of some 240,000 clones, 80% to 90% of them appearing once. Sequences were obtained from peripheral blood. The receptors were gathered from a woman aged 35 to 49 who had recovered from COVID-19.

V gene TRBV2 combines with J gene TRBJ1-6, with D maybe TRBD1 (6 bases). V gave up 4 bases and J gave up 5 bases, with 12 bases separating them. CDR3 size: 15 residues. The germline V gene has CDR1 SNHLY and CDR2 FYNNEI. CDR3 loop: CASSGQGINNSPLHF. The CDR3 region has the DNA TGTGCCAGCAGTGGTCAGGGGATCAATAATTCACCCCTCCACTTT.

The chain recombines TRBV5-1 with TRBJ2-5; 8 bases fit TRBD2. The CDR3 loop spans 18 amino acids. The junction had 12 bases not matched to a gene; V was cut back by 0 bases and J by 2 bases. CDR1 is SGHRS and CDR2 is YFSETQ in the germline V gene. CDR3 in amino acids: CASSLARRAGALQETQYF. The CDR3 DNA sequence: TGCGCCAGCAGCTTGGCCAGGAGAGCGGGGGCCCTTCAAGAGACCCAGTACTTC.

The chain uses TRBV15 and TRBJ2-7, with D tentatively TRBD2 (6 bases). Germline assignment: CDR1 LNHNV and CDR2 YYDKDF (reference sequence). V lost 0 bases and J 6 bases, leaving 12 bases between the germline ends. The CDR3 extends over 14 amino acids. This CDR3 is CATSRDRNGGEQYF. Written as DNA, the CDR3 is TGTGCCACCAGCAGAGATAGGAACGGGGGCGAGCAGTACTTC. The full variable domain, in which reference TRBV15 and TRBJ2-7 provide the parts outside the CDR3, is DAMVIQNPRYQVTQFGKPVTLSCSQTLNHNVMYWYQQKSSQAPKLLFHYYDKDFNNEADTPDNFQSRRPNTSFCFLDIRSPGLGDTAMYLCATSRDRNGGEQYFGPGTRLTVT.

The CDR3 DNA sequence: TGTGCCAGCAGCCGGGAAGGGGACAGCAATAATTCACCCCTCCACTTT. Its translation: CASSREGDSNNSPLHF. The chain has TRBV7-2 and TRBJ1-6; 7 bases line up with TRBD1. The CDR3 totals 16 residues. J gave up 5 bases and V 5 bases, and 9 bases lay outside the gene matches. Germline V CDR1 and CDR2: SGHTA, FQGNSA.

J is TRBJ1-1 and V is TRBV30; D not resolved. Germline V lookup: CDR1 GTSNPN, CDR2 SVGIG (reference sequence). The V end was cut by 0 bases, the J end by 0 bases, with 5 bases between. This CDR3 has 13 residues. The CDR3 protein is CAWSVRVNTEAFF. CDR3 coding DNA: TGTGCCTGGAGTGTACGAGTGAACACTGAAGCTTTCTTT.